A selection of T cell receptor beta chains follows, all from one sample in a study of Ad26.COV2.S vaccination and SARS-CoV-2 variants. Assay used: immunoSEQ multiplex PCR; TCRdb lists only in-frame clones, some missing. The sample comprises hundreds of thousands of clones, under 95% of which are singletons, and about 3.8% rests with the top ten. The sample was peripheral blood, taken after recovery from COVID-19. These TCRs come from a human donor who had recovered from COVID-19. Each CDR3 is given without its conserved first and last residue.

length	V	J	CDR3
15	TRBV6-2/TRBV6-3	TRBJ2-3	ASSLWTSGGAPDTQY
15	TRBV6-1	TRBJ2-7	ASSGGRRGPLSYEQY
11	TRBV9	TRBJ2-3	ASSATVPDTQY
12	TRBV6-6	TRBJ1-2	ASSPGTGNYGYT
15	TRBV19	TRBJ1-4	ARTTGNAETTNEKLF
12	TRBV28	TRBJ2-5	ASSPGQLKETQY
12	TRBV7-9	TRBJ2-1	ASSAPPGVNEQF
13	TRBV30	TRBJ1-3	AWNPEPYSGNTIY
16	TRBV7-8	TRBJ2-2	ASSLRFPGGTDTGELF
13	TRBV19	TRBJ1-5	ASKPGSRGNQPQH
13	TRBV7-2	TRBJ1-2	ASSLAPQGSRGYT
11	TRBV14	TRBJ2-7	ASSQDLGREQY
13	TRBV25-1	TRBJ1-3	ASSEEGSAGNTIY
14	TRBV9	TRBJ2-1	ASSVDGLRSYNEQF
15	TRBV4-1	TRBJ2-5	ASSQPRGSGGQETQY
12	TRBV10-1	TRBJ2-5	ASSESLDGETQY